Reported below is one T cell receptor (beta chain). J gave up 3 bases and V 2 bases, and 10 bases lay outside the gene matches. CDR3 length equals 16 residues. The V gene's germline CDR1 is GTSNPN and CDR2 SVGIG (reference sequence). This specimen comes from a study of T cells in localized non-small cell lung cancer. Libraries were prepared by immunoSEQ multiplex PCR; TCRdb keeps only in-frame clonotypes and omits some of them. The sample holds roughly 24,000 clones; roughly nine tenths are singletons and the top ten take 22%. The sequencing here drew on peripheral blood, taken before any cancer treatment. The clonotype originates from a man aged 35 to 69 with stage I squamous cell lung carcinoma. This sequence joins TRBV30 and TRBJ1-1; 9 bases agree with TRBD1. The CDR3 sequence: CAWSIELWTGDTEAFF. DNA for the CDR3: TGTGCCTGGAGTATTGAATTGTGGACAGGGGACACTGAAGCTTTCTTT.